The 14 T cell receptor beta chains presented below share a single source sample, sequenced in a study of blood T cell repertoires in COVID-19. Profiled with immunoSEQ multiplex PCR; TCRdb holds only in-frame clones, not every one. Of 200,000 to 250,000 clones in the sample, roughly 90% are singletons; the top ten hold 6.2%. Sequenced: peripheral blood. These receptors were taken from a man in his sixties with acute or convalescent COVID-19.

The V gene is TRBV18, the J gene TRBJ2-3; tentatively, D is TRBD1 (5 bases). V gave up 8 bases and J gave up 2 bases, with 17 bases separating them. The CDR3 is 15 amino acids. The V gene's germline CDR1 is KGHSH and CDR2 LQKENI. The CDR3: CASTDRGTTTDTQYF. DNA of the CDR3: TGTGCCAGCACCGATAGGGGAACTACCACAGATACGCAGTATTTT.

The chain employs TRBV19 and TRBJ1-1, with 7 bases that match TRBD1. Germline CDR1 and CDR2: LNHDA and SQIVND (reference sequence). This CDR3 is 14 amino acids long. V shed 3 bases, J shed 3 bases, and the junction held 4 bases outside the gene matches. CDR3 region: CASSIRTGDTEAFF. CDR3 DNA sequence: TGTGCCAGTAGTATCCGGACAGGAGACACTGAAGCTTTCTTT.

On this clone itself: The same CDR3 also results from other DNA sequences found in this sample. The genes are TRBV11-3 and TRBJ2-7, with 7 bases that match TRBD2. The CDR3 consists of 13 residues. V gave up 1 base and J gave up 4 bases; unmatched junction bases: 1. The germline CDR1 and CDR2 sequences are SGHNT and YENEEA. The CDR3 region has the DNA TGTGCCAGCAGCTTAGGCGGGAGTTACGAGCAGTACTTC. This translates into CASSLGGSYEQYF.

The chain links TRBV28 to TRBJ2-3, with TRBD2 matching 9 bases. Germline CDR1 MDHEN, CDR2 SYDVKM. The J segment lost 4 bases and the V segment lost 4 bases, leaving 6 bases of the junction unmatched. This CDR3 contains 15 residues. For the CDR3, the DNA is TGTGCCAGCAGTTATGCGGGAGGGCTCTCAGATACGCAGTATTTT. It encodes CASSYAGGLSDTQYF.

V is TRBV28 and J is TRBJ2-7; 9 bases line up with TRBD1. The CDR3 runs to 16 residues. After removal of 5 bases from V and 5 bases from J, the junction contained 13 bases not matched to a gene. Germline V lookup: CDR1 MDHEN, CDR2 SYDVKM. CDR3: CASSGDRTGEAHEQYF. The CDR3 DNA reads TGTGCCAGCAGTGGGGACCGGACAGGGGAGGCCCACGAGCAGTACTTC.

The CDR3 DNA is TGTGCCAGCAGCTTGGACAGGGATCAGCAGCCCCAGCATTTT. This translates into CASSLDRDQQPQHF. The chain is built from TRBV5-4 and TRBJ1-5, with D tentatively TRBD1 (6 bases). The germline V gene has CDR1 SGHNT and CDR2 YYREEE (reference sequence). Deletions cut 0 bases from V and 7 bases from J, with 11 bases between. The CDR3 totals 14 residues. The variable domain in full, with the rest retrieved from reference TRBV5-4 and TRBJ1-5, is ETGVTQSPTHLIKTRGQQVTLRCSSQSGHNTVSWYQQALGQGPQFIFQYYREEENGRGNFPPRFSGLQFPNYSSELNVNALELDDSALYLCASSLDRDQQPQHFGDGTRLSIL.

This chain uses TRBV11-3 with TRBJ2-1, with 10 nucleotides matching TRBD1. CDR3 length: 14 amino acids. Germline V gene sequence: CDR1 SGHNT, CDR2 YENEEA. V gave up 5 bases and J gave up 6 bases; unmatched junction bases: 4. CDR3 sequence reads: CASSLRDRGNEQFF. The CDR3 DNA reads TGTGCCAGCAGCCTCCGGGACAGGGGCAATGAGCAGTTCTTC.

This chain links TRBV4-2 with TRBJ2-7; D is unresolved. CDR1 is LGHNA, CDR2 YNFKEQ, per germline. V shed 0 bases and J shed 7 bases, with 10 bases lying between them. The CDR3 is 13 amino acids. DNA for the CDR3: TGTGCCAGCAGCCAAGATCACGCGAGGGAGCAGTACTTC. It translates to CASSQDHAREQYF.

This rearrangement joins TRBV19 to TRBJ1-1, with 7 bases fitting TRBD1. Germline V gene lookup returns CDR1 LNHDA and CDR2 SQIVND (reference sequence). V trimming: 7 bases; J trimming: 2 bases; junction bases outside the gene matches: 4. This CDR3 has 13 residues. CDR3 protein: CASIDRANTEAFF. In DNA, the CDR3 is TGTGCCAGTATCGACAGGGCCAACACTGAAGCTTTCTTT. Filled out from reference TRBV19 and TRBJ1-1, the complete variable domain reads DGGITQSPKYLFRKEGQNVTLSCEQNLNHDAMYWYRQDPGQGLRLIYYSQIVNDFQKGDIAEGYSVSREKKESFPLTVTSAQKNPTAFYLCASIDRANTEAFFGQGTRLTVV.

V and J are TRBV5-1 and TRBJ1-6, with a possible D match to TRBD1 (6 bases). Germline-derived CDR1 and CDR2 are SGHRS and YFSETQ. CDR3 length equals 15 residues. V lost 0 bases and J lost 7, with 11 bases in between. CDR3 nucleotides: TGCGCCAGCAGCTTGGCCGGGGGGCGGAATTCACCCCTCCACTTT. Protein product: CASSLAGGRNSPLHF.

V is TRBV7-9 and J is TRBJ1-2; 8 bases match TRBD1. There are 18 residues in the CDR3. The J segment lost 4 bases and the V segment lost 4 bases, leaving 17 bases of the junction unmatched. Germline V gene lookup returns CDR1 SEHNR and CDR2 FQNEAQ (reference sequence). This CDR3 is CASSSRDRTIHTPYGYTF. The DNA of the CDR3 is TGTGCCAGCAGCTCCCGGGACAGGACGATACACACCCCCTATGGCTACACCTTC.

V gene TRBV6-2 or TRBV6-3 combines with J gene TRBJ2-2; 12 nucleotides match TRBD2. This CDR3 spans 20 amino acids. V trimming: 0 bases; J trimming: 3 bases; junction bases outside the gene matches: 11. Per the germline V gene, CDR1 is MNHEY and CDR2 is SVGEGT. The CDR3 DNA reads as TGTGCCAGCAGTTACTCGTATGAACTAGCGGGAGGAGCGGACACCGGGGAGCTGTTTTTT. Its protein is CASSYSYELAGGADTGELFF.

The J gene is TRBJ2-2, the V gene TRBV28; D remains unclear. Trimming took off 10 bases at V and 0 bases at J, with 12 bases between the two ends. CDR1 is MDHEN and CDR2 is SYDVKM in the germline V gene. CDR3 length equals 14 residues. The DNA of the CDR3 is TGTGCCACCGTGACTCCGGCGAACACCGGGGAGCTGTTTTTT. Translated: CATVTPANTGELFF.

This clone appeared once. The rearrangement uses TRBV21-1 and TRBJ2-1; the D call of TRBD2 is as the table states it, not checked on the DNA. TRBV21-1 is flagged as a pseudogene. The CDR3 is made up of 17 amino acids. CDR3 DNA: TGTGCCAGCAGCAGATATATGACTAGCGGAGGGGACAATGAGCAGTTCTTC. Translating it yields CASSRYMTSGGDNEQFF.